This entry describes one TCR beta chain. It lacks a known antigen. One base away there is no much larger clone; base qualities are not given. TCRbeta CDR3 regions were amplified from genomic DNA by means of the immunoSEQ Assay, a bias-controlled multiplex PCR. The published analysis was carried out like this. The number of nucleated cells in each sample was estimated by amplification of reference gene primers within the assay. Sequence reads were collapsed and filtered to measure the absolute abundance of every unique TCRbeta CDR3 rearrangement. For each sample, productive Simpson clonality was calculated by taking the square root of Simpson's diversity index across productive rearrangements. Imported from immuneACCESS, the table was reduced by TCRdb to in-frame sequences with V and J called. These copies leave out some clones; in studies compared against another copy, an unresolved V gene accounts for under half, and the cause of the remainder is not known. V and J calls and clone size are copied from that table; D and trimming were computed from the DNA. In all, the sample holds about 140,000 clones, and around 84% of those were seen once. The top ten hold about a tenth of the sample.

This entry belongs to a study of blood T cell repertoires in COVID-19 (TCRdb year 2020). In terms of the full investigation: Samples covering the acute and convalescent phases of COVID-19 were provided by collaborators in the United States, Italy and Spain. Where HLA class I and class II types were available, the types were taken from metadata supplied by the sample provider, not from assay-based typing. The prospective study material was composed of cDNA or gDNA derived from T cells, B-cell-depleted T cells, or PBMCs. Sample metadata almost always included a de-identified subject ID, COVID-19 status, age in years and sex. Subjects who had been exposed to COVID-19, were actively infected with it, or had recovered from it provided the deeply sampled blood TCRbeta repertoires that made up the dataset. The samples were drawn from the first 160 participants of the ongoing ImmuneRACE study and from some 1,300 subjects provided by 6 global collaborators. The repertoires were released in a freely available public database meant as a resource for research on the immune response to SARS-CoV-2. The research as a whole found: The quantity of clinical and demographic metadata differed by source and by participant and was supplied without curation.

Whole blood was collected in K2EDTA tubes by collaborating institutions according to the institutions' own protocols. For TCRbeta analysis, collaborators shipped samples in one of three forms: frozen whole blood, isolated PBMCs, or DNA extracted from either of those sample types. This clonotype was obtained from a man in his fifties or sixties with active or convalescent COVID-19. The sample taken for sequencing was peripheral blood.

The DNA is as follows: TGTGCCAGCAGCTCGAGGGGGGGTTACAATTCACCCCTCCACTTT. Its product reads: CASSSRGGYNSPLHF. The chain employs TRBV7-2 and TRBJ1-6; the D segment could be TRBD1, given 6 matching bases. The trim is 4 bases for V and 7 bases for J, with a gap of 14 bases between the germline ends. The germline V gene specifies SGHTA as CDR1 and FQGNSA as CDR2. Its CDR3 holds 15 amino acids, cysteine through phenylalanine. Only the CDR3 part of the read is kept: 45 bases, read in frame from the first base.